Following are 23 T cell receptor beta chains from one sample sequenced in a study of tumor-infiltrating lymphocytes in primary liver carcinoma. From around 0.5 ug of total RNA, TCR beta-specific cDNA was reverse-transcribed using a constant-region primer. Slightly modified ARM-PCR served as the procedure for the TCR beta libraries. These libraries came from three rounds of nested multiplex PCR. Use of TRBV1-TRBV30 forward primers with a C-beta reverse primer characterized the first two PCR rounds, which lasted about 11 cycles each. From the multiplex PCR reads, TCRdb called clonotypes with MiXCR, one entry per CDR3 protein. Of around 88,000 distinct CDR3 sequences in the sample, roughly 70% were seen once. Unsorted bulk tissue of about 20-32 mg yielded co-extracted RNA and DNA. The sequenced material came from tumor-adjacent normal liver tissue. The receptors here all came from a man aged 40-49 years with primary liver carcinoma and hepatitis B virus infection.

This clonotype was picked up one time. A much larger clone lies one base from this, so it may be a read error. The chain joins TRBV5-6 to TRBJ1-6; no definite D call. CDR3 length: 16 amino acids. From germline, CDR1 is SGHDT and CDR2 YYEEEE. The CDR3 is CASSLDRSSYNPPLHF. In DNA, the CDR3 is TGTGCCAGCAGCTTGGACAGAAGCTCCTATAATCCACCCCTCCACTTT.

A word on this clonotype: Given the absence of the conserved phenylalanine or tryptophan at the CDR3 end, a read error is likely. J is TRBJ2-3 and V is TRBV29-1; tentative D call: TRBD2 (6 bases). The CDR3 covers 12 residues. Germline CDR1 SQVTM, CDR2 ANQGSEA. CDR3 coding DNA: TGCATCGTAGACGGGGGTAGGGATACGCAGTATATT. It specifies CIVDGGRDTQYI.

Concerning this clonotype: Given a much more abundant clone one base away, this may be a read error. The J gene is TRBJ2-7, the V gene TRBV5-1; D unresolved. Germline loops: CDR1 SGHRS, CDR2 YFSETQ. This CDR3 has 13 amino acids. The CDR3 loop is CASSLTEAGEHYF. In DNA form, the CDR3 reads TGCGCCAGCAGCTTGACAGAGGCTGGCGAGCACTACTTC.

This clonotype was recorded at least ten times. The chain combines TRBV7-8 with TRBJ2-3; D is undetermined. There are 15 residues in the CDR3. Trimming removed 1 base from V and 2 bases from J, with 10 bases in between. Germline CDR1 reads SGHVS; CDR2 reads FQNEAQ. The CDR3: CASSLGTVLTDTQYF. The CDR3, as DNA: TGTGCCAGCAGCTTAGGGACCGTCCTCACAGATACGCAGTATTTT.

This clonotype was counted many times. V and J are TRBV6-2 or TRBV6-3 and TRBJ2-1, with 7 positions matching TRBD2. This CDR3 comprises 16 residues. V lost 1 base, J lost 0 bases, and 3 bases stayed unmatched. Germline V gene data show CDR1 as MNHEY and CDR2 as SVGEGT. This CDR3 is CASSYWGRGSYNEQFF. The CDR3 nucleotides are TGTGCCAGCAGTTACTGGGGGAGGGGCTCCTACAATGAGCAGTTCTTC.

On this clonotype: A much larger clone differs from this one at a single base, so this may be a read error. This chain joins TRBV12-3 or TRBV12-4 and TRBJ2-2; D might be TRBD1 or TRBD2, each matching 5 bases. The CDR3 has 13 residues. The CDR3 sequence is CASRPSGTGEPFF. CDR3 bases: TGTGCCAGCAGGCCTAGTGGGACCGGGGAGCCGTTTTTT.

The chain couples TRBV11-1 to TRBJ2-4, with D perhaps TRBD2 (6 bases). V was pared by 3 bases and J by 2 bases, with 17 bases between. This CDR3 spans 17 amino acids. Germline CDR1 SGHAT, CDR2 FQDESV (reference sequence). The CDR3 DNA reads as TGTGCCAGCAGCTTTCCCGAGACTGGCGGGACCAAAAACATTCAGTACTTC. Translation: CASSFPETGGTKNIQYF. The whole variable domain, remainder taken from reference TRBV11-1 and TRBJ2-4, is EAEVAQSPRYKITEKSQAVAFWCDPISGHATLYWYRQILGQGPELLVQFQDESVVDDSQLPKDRFSAERLKGVDSTLKIQPAELGDSAMYLCASSFPETGGTKNIQYFGAGTRLSVL.

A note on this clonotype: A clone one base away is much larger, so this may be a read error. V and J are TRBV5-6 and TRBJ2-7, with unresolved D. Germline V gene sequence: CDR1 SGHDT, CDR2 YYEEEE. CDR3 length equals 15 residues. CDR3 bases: TGTGCCAGCAGCTTGGAAACCCCAGTCGCCCACGAGCACTACTTC. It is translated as CASSLETPVAHEHYF.

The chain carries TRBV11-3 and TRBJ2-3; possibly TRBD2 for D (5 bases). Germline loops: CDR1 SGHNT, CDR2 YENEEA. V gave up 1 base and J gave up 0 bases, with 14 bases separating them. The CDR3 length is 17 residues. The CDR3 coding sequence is TGTGCCAGCAGCTTAGGGGTAACTAGTGCGAGCACAGATACGCAGTATTTT. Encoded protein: CASSLGVTSASTDTQYF.

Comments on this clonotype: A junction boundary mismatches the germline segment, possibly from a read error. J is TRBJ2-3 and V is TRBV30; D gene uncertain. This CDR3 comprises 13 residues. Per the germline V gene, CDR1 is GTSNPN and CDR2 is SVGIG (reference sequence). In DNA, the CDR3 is TGTGTCTGGAGTGTAAACCCCAGAGATACGCAGTATTTT. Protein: CVWSVNPRDTQYF. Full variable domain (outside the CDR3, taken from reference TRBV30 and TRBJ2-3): SQTIHQWPATLVQPVGSPLSLECTVEGTSNPNLYWYRQAAGRGLQLLFYSVGIGQISSEVPQNLSASRPQDRQFILSSKKLLLSDSGFYLCVWSVNPRDTQYFGPGTRLTVL.

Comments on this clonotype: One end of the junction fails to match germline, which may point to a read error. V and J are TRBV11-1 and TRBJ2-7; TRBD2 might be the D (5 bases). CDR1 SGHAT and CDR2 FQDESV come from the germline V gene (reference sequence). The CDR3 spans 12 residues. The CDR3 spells CASGGCAYDQYF. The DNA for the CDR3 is TGTGCCAGCGGCGGGTGTGCCTACGACCAGTACTTC.

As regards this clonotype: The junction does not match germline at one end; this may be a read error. The CDR3 DNA sequence: TGTGCCAGCAGCTTAGAGGTGAGCTATGGCTACACGTTC. It encodes CASSLEVSYGYTF. The chain has TRBV11-2 and TRBJ1-2, with D unresolved. The CDR3 spans 13 residues. Germline V gives CDR1 SGHAT, CDR2 FQNNGV.

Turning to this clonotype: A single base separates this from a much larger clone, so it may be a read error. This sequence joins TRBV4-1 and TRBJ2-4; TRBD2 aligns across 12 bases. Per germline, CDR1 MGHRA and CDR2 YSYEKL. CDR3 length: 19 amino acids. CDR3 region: CAGSQDRAASGRGKNIQYF. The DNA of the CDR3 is TGCGCCGGCAGCCAAGATCGAGCCGCTAGCGGGAGGGGGAAAAACATTCAGTACTTC.

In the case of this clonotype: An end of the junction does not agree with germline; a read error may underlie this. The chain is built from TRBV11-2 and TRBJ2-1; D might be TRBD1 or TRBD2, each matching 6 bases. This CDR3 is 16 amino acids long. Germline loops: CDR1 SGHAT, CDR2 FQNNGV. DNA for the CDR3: TGTGCCAGCACCTCGCCCGGTGGGGGGCCATACAATGGGCAGTTCTTC. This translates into CASTSPGGGPYNGQFF.

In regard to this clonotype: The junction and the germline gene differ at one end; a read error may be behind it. CDR3: CASSGEGANEKLLF. The CDR3 DNA is TGTGCCAGTAGTGGGGAAGGGGCGAATGAAAAACTGCTTTTT. The chain carries TRBV6-1 and TRBJ1-4; D possibly corresponds to TRBD1 (5 bases). This CDR3 contains 14 residues. The germline V gene encodes CDR1 MNHNS and CDR2 SASEGT.

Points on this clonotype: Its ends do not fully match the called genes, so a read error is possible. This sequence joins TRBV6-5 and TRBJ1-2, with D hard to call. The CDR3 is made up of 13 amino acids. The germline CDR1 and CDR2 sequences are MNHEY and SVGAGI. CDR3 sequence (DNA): TGTGCCAACAGTTATAGGGCGAGTAATGGCTACACCTTC. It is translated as CANSYRASNGYTF.

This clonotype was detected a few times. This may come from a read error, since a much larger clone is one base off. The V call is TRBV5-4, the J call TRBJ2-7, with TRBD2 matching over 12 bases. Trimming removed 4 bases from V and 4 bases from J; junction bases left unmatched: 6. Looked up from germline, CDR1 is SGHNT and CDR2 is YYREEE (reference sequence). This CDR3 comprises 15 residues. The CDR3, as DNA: TGTGCCAGCAGCCTCTGGACTAGCGGGAAATACGAGCAGTACTTC. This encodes CASSLWTSGKYEQYF.

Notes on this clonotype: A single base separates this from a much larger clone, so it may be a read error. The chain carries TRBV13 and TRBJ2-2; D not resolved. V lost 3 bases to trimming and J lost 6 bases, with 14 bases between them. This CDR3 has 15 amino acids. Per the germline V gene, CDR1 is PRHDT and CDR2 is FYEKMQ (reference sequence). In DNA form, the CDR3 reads TGTGCCAGCAGCTTCATGGCCCGAGTGGCCGGGGAGCTGTTTTTT. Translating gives CASSFMARVAGELFF.

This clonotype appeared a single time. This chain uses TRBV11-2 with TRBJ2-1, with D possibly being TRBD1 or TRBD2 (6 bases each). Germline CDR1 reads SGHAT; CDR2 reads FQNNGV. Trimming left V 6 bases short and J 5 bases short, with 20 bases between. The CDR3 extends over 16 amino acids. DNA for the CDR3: TGTGCCAGCAGTTCACCCGGTGGGGGGCCCCACAATGAGCAGTTCTTC. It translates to CASSSPGGGPHNEQFF.

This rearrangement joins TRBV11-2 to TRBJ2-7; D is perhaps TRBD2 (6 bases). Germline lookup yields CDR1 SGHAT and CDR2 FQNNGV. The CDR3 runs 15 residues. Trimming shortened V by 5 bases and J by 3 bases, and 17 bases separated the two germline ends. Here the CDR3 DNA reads TGTGCCAGCAGCGTCACTTACGGGAGCTTCTACGAGCAGTACTTC. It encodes CASSVTYGSFYEQYF.

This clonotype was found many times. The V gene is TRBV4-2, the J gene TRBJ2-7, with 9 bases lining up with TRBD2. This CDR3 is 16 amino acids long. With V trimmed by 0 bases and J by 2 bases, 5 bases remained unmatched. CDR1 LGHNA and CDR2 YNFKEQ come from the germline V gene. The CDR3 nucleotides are TGTGCCAGCAGCCAAGAATATAGCGGGGGTCCCTACGAGCAGTACTTC. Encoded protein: CASSQEYSGGPYEQYF.

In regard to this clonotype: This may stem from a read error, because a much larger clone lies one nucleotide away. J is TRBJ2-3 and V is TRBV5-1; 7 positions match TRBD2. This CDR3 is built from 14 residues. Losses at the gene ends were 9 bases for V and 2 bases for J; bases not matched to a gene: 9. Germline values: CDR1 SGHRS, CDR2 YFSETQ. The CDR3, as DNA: TGCGCCAACATTGCGGGAGAAGCCACAGATACGCAGTATTTT. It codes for CANIAGEATDTQYF.

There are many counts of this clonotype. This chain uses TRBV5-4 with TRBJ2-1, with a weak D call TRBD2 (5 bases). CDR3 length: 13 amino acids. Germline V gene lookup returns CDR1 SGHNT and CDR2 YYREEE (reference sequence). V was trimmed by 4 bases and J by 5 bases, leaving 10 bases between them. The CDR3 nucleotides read TGTGCCAGCAGCCGAGGACTGAACAATGAGCAGTTCTTC. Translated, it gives CASSRGLNNEQFF.